These 10 T cell receptor beta chains were sequenced from one sample in a study of regulatory T cells in long-lasting Graves disease listed by TCRdb under 2021. Library method: multiplex PCR. These reads were obtained on an Illumina HiSeq 4000. iRepertoire HTBI primers and Arm-PCR amplification of CDR3 regions were used to construct TCR beta libraries. In-frame beta chains were kept once TCRdb had trimmed the public reads at Q25 with fastp and called clones with MiXCR. Each record represents a unique CDR3 protein, reported with the most common genes and DNA among its rows. The sample table lists roughly 560,000 distinct CDR3 sequences, roughly a sixth of them with a count of one. The ten largest clones take up roughly 25% of the sample. The intended sense of this specimen's time point label: newly diagnosed GD, antithyroid drugs for less than 3 months. For both TCR sequencing and RNA sequencing, RNA was extracted from PBMCs using TRIzol.

The same data also went into a second study, on T cells in Graves' hyperthyroidism and ophthalmopathy.

The sample was peripheral blood mononuclear cells (PBMCs), taken at new diagnosis, from a patient treated with antithyroid drugs. The source is a woman aged 35-60 years with Graves disease. Donor details come from another sample of the same person, matched by shared clones.

This clonotype appeared many times. This chain links TRBV12-3 or TRBV12-4 with TRBJ2-2, with D tentatively TRBD1 (5 bases). This CDR3 spans 15 amino acids. The V gene lost 6 bases and the J gene lost 0 bases, with 11 bases spanning the gap. The CDR3 region has the DNA TGTGCCAGCAGCCCCCAGACAGCGAACACCGGGGAGCTGTTTTTT. As protein: CASSPQTANTGELFF.

This chain connects TRBV7-3 to TRBJ2-1; D is possibly TRBD2 (7 bases). Between the trimmed V and J ends, which lost 6 bases and 7 bases, there was a span of 16 bases. The CDR3 covers 14 residues. Germline V lookup: CDR1 SGHTA, CDR2 FQGTGA. CDR3 DNA: TGTGCCAGCAGTCGTGGGGGGGGCCAAAATGAGCAGTTCTTC. This sequence encodes CASSRGGGQNEQFF. The whole variable domain, filled in from reference TRBV7-3 and TRBJ2-1, reads GAGVSQTPSNKVTEKGKYVELRCDPISGHTALYWYRQSLGQGPEFLIYFQGTGAADDSGLPNDRFFAVRPEGSVSTLKIQRTERGDSAVYLCASSRGGGQNEQFFGPGTRLTVL.

As for this clonotype: A much more abundant neighbour one base away suggests this may be a read error. J is TRBJ2-5 and V is TRBV7-6; D remains ambiguous. The CDR3 covers 12 residues. V lost 0 bases and J lost 5, with 4 bases in between. From germline, CDR1 is SGHVS and CDR2 FNYEAQ. The DNA for the CDR3 is TGTGCCAGCAGCTTAGCGGACGAGACCCAGTACTTC. This sequence encodes CASSLADETQYF.

The sample holds a few counts of this clonotype. V is TRBV3-1 and J is TRBJ2-5; the D call may be TRBD1 or TRBD2 (5 bases each). Germline loops: CDR1 LGHDT, CDR2 YNNKEL (reference sequence). CDR3 length: 13 residues. The V end was cut by 6 bases, the J end by 2 bases, with 10 bases between. This CDR3 reads CASRGTPQETQYF. The CDR3 coding sequence is TGTGCCAGCAGAGGGACCCCTCAAGAGACCCAGTACTTC.

This clonotype occurred many times. The chain links TRBV2 to TRBJ2-3, with 12 bases lining up with TRBD2. With 2 bases clipped from V and 4 bases from J, the junction kept 4 bases outside the gene matches. The CDR3 is 16 residues long. Germline V gene sequence: CDR1 SNHLY, CDR2 FYNNEI. For the CDR3, the DNA is TGTGCCAGCAGTGAATGGCTAGCGGGGGGGCCAGATACGCAGTATTTT. Residues: CASSEWLAGGPDTQYF.

This clonotype appeared a few times. At one end, the junction sequence differs from germline, possibly due to a read error. J is TRBJ1-2 and V is TRBV30, with D unclear. This CDR3 is built from 11 residues. The V gene's germline CDR1 is GTSNPN and CDR2 SVGIG (reference sequence). The CDR3 reads CAWSDGVEIHF. The CDR3 DNA reads as TGTGCCTGGAGTGATGGAGTGGAGATTCACTTC.

The gene calls are TRBV28 and TRBJ1-5; D perhaps matches TRBD1 (6 bases). Germline loops: CDR1 MDHEN, CDR2 SYDVKM. V lost 6 bases to trimming and J lost 6 bases, with 15 bases between them. The CDR3 is 14 residues long. CDR3 nucleotides: TGTGCCAGCAGCGATCCCCGGGGGCGTCAGCCCCAGCATTTT. It codes for CASSDPRGRQPQHF.

Worth noting for this clonotype: One junction end does not reproduce the germline sequence, and a read error may be involved. This sequence joins TRBV5-1 and TRBJ1-1; D is uncertain. Germline values: CDR1 SGHRS, CDR2 YFSETQ. The CDR3 totals 13 residues. The CDR3 protein is CASTSGESGEAFF. The CDR3 coding sequence is TGCGCCAGCACCTCCGGGGAATCGGGAGAAGCTTTTTTT.

This clonotype was detected ten times or more. V and J are TRBV5-5 and TRBJ1-2; D may be TRBD1 (5 bases). The CDR3 loop spans 14 amino acids. V dropped 0 bases and J dropped 6 bases, with 12 bases sitting between them. Germline V gene data show CDR1 as SGHKS and CDR2 as YYEKEE (reference sequence). The CDR3 reads CASSLVQGLDGYTF. CDR3 DNA: TGTGCCAGCAGCTTGGTCCAGGGATTGGATGGCTACACCTTC. The full variable domain, completed using reference TRBV5-5 and TRBJ1-2, is DAGVTQSPTHLIKTRGQQVTLRCSPISGHKSVSWYQQVLGQGPQFIFQYYEKEERGRGNFPDRFSARQFPNYSSELNVNALLLGDSALYLCASSLVQGLDGYTFGSGTRLTVV.

V usage is TRBV18 and J usage is TRBJ1-3; D is ambiguous. The CDR3 runs 15 residues. Trimming stripped 2 bases from V and 0 bases from J, with 8 bases between. Germline-derived CDR1 and CDR2 are KGHSH and LQKENI. The CDR3: CASSPTISSGNTIYF. CDR3 nucleotides: TGTGCCAGCTCACCAACGATTAGCTCTGGAAACACCATATATTTT.